The entry below describes one T cell receptor (beta chain). Its specificity is unknown. Losses at the gene ends were 6 bases for V and 5 bases for J; bases not matched to a gene: 4. Germline CDR1 SGHDT, CDR2 YYEEEE. This CDR3 is built from 14 residues. Molecular-barcoded quantitative 5'-RACE produced these TCR beta libraries. TCRdb called the 5' RACE reads again in MiXCR, with one record for every CDR3 protein. The table includes 300,000 to 400,000 distinct CDR3 sequences, about a fifth detected once. The data were obtained in a study of CD8 T cells in ankylosing spondylitis. Study findings and constraints: Researchers reportedly found disease-linked clones significantly enriched in matched ankylosing spondylitis synovial fluid. What seemed typical of ankylosing spondylitis blood was a TCR beta motif built from roughly 8 highly homologous variants.

This receptor was obtained from a male donor with ankylosing spondylitis. The J gene is TRBJ2-5, the V gene TRBV5-6; 13 bases match TRBD2. The sample consisted of blood, either unsorted or a sorted T cell fraction (not recorded which). The CDR3: CASMGLAGSETQYF. CDR3 DNA: TGTGCCAGCATGGGACTAGCGGGATCGGAGACCCAGTACTTC.